The 11 T cell receptor beta chains presented below share a single source sample, sequenced in a study of T-cell memory formation after mild COVID-19. MiXCR, applied by TCRdb to the 5' RACE reads, yields one record per CDR3 protein. The sample holds roughly 130,000 distinct CDR3 sequences, roughly 15% seen once. The specimen sequenced was PBMCs or a T cell subset sorted from them (not recorded which). The receptor source for this set is an adult woman who had mild COVID-19 (a few samples of this study predate the infection). Cell type and time point are not known.

This clonotype came up a few times. This chain connects TRBV28 to TRBJ1-6; TRBD1 is a possible D gene (6 bases). This CDR3 is 13 amino acids long. Trimming took off 5 bases at V and 6 bases at J, with 8 bases between the two ends. In germline, CDR1 is MDHEN, CDR2 SYDVKM. CDR3 in DNA: TGTGCCAGCAGTCCAGGGGTTAATTCACCCCTCCACTTT. Its translation: CASSPGVNSPLHF.

This clonotype was detected only a few times. The rearrangement joins TRBV2 to TRBJ1-2; D remains ambiguous. Germline V gene sequence: CDR1 SNHLY, CDR2 FYNNEI. This CDR3 spans 13 amino acids. V was clipped by 6 bases and J by 5 bases, with 13 bases between them. DNA for the CDR3: TGTGCCAGCAGAGTTGCTCAGTGGTATGGCTACACCTTC. Translated: CASRVAQWYGYTF.

This clonotype was detected only a few times. A junction boundary mismatches the germline segment, possibly from a read error. The rearrangement links TRBV12-3 or TRBV12-4 to TRBJ2-5; D is unresolved. This CDR3 has 13 amino acids. CDR3 sequence: CASSLGRKETQYF. The CDR3 DNA reads as TGTGCCAGCAGCTTAGGTCGGAAAGAGACCCAGTACTTC.

This clonotype occurred a few times. This CDR3 is CASSVDVLSEQYF. CDR3 bases: TGTGCCAGCAGCGTAGACGTCCTAAGCGAGCAGTACTTC. This chain joins TRBV9 and TRBJ2-7; no firm D call. The CDR3 has 13 residues. Trimming stripped 0 bases from V and 6 bases from J, with 10 bases between. Germline-derived CDR1 and CDR2 are SGDLS and YYNGEE.

This clonotype was counted only a few times. The rearrangement uses TRBV7-9 and TRBJ2-5; 9 nucleotides agree with TRBD2. Germline-derived CDR1 and CDR2 are SEHNR and FQNEAQ (reference sequence). After removal of 8 bases from V and 5 bases from J, the junction contained 12 bases not matched to a gene. This CDR3 is built from 15 residues. In DNA form, the CDR3 reads TGTGCCAGCGGGCTAGCGGGGAACCCCTGGGAGACCCAGTACTTC. It specifies CASGLAGNPWETQYF.

This rearrangement joins TRBV3-1 to TRBJ2-7; a weak D match, TRBD1 (6 bases). In germline, CDR1 is LGHDT, CDR2 YNNKEL (reference sequence). Trimming cost V 1 base and J 0 bases, with 10 bases left between them. The CDR3 extends over 15 amino acids. The CDR3 DNA follows: TGTGCCAGCAGCCAAGGGCAGGGGAACTCCTACGAGCAGTACTTC. Translated: CASSQGQGNSYEQYF.

This clonotype has only a few counts. The rearrangement joins TRBV9 to TRBJ2-1, with TRBD2 matching over 11 bases. Losses at the gene ends were 3 bases for V and 6 bases for J; bases not matched to a gene: 8. The germline CDR1 and CDR2 sequences are SGDLS and YYNGEE. This CDR3 contains 16 residues. The CDR3 protein is CASSGGTSGRPNEQFF. In DNA form, the CDR3 reads TGTGCCAGCAGCGGGGGAACTAGCGGGAGACCCAATGAGCAGTTCTTC.

This clonotype was detected only a few times. The chain joins TRBV14 to TRBJ2-7; D not resolved. The length of the CDR3 is 14 residues. Germline CDR1 and CDR2: SGHDN and FVKESK. The germline V and J ends were trimmed by 4 bases and 5 bases, with 15 bases remaining between them. The CDR3 DNA reads as TGTGCCAGCAGCCTCTACCTCAAAAGGAACGAGCAGTACTTC. This codes for CASSLYLKRNEQYF. Combining the CDR3 with reference TRBV14 and TRBJ2-7 gives the whole variable domain EAGVTQFPSHSVIEKGQTVTLRCDPISGHDNLYWYRRVMGKEIKFLLHFVKESKQDESGMPNNRFLAERTGGTYSTLKVQPAELEDSGVYFCASSLYLKRNEQYFGPGTRLTVT.

This clonotype was seen only a few times. The gene calls are TRBV30 and TRBJ1-3; no reliable D call. The CDR3 extends over 14 amino acids. Germline CDR1 and CDR2: GTSNPN and SVGIG (reference sequence). V lost 6 bases, J lost 1 base, and 13 bases lay in between. The CDR3 DNA reads as TGTGCCTGCCAATCCGGGAATTCTGGAAACACCATATATTTT. Its translation: CACQSGNSGNTIYF.

V usage is TRBV30 and J usage is TRBJ2-7, with 7 bases lining up with TRBD1. The J segment lost 2 bases and the V segment lost 5 bases, leaving 6 bases of the junction unmatched. In germline, CDR1 is GTSNPN, CDR2 SVGIG (reference sequence). The CDR3 contains 13 residues. CDR3 region: CAWGRDSAYEQYF. In DNA, the CDR3 is TGTGCCTGGGGACGGGACAGCGCCTACGAGCAGTACTTC.

This clonotype has more than one count but fewer than ten. The rearrangement uses TRBV20-1 and TRBJ2-1, with 7 bases fitting TRBD1. With V trimmed by 4 bases and J by 10 bases, 4 bases remained unmatched. Germline-derived CDR1 and CDR2 are DFQATT and SNEGSKA (reference sequence). This CDR3 has 11 residues. The chain's CDR3 is CSANRGWEQFF. CDR3 DNA: TGCAGTGCTAACAGGGGATGGGAGCAGTTCTTC.